These 25 T cell receptor beta chains were all obtained from the same sample, sequenced in a study of cytomegalovirus exposure and HLA in healthy donors. Vbeta (60) and Jbeta (13) primers were used in the PCR. TCRdb's copy holds only in-frame clones and misses some; the assay was immunoSEQ multiplex PCR. The sample includes 150,000 to 200,000 clones, 75% to 90% seen only once; the top ten take less than 2.5%. Sequencing input: PBMCs. The origin of the receptors is a male donor in good health and CMV-seronegative.

The V and J genes are TRBV6-5 and TRBJ2-5; D gene uncertain. CDR3 size: 12 residues. Deletions cut 7 bases from V and 5 bases from J, with 11 bases between. The germline V gene has CDR1 MNHEY and CDR2 SVGAGI. The CDR3 loop reads CASTSGGETQYF. Here the CDR3 DNA reads TGTGCCAGCACCTCGGGTGGGGAGACCCAGTACTTC.

The V gene is TRBV9, the J gene TRBJ2-3; TRBD2 might be the D (6 bases). The V gene's germline CDR1 is SGDLS and CDR2 YYNGEE. V was trimmed by 6 bases and J by 2 bases, leaving 19 bases between them. This CDR3 spans 16 amino acids. CDR3: CASTRTGTVNTDTQYF. CDR3 nucleotides: TGTGCCAGCACCAGAACCGGGACTGTGAACACAGATACGCAGTATTTT.

J is TRBJ1-2 and V is TRBV5-4, with 11 bases identical to TRBD1. The germline gives CDR1 SGHNT, CDR2 YYREEE (reference sequence). CDR3 length: 15 residues. The junction had 8 bases not matched to a gene; V was cut back by 4 bases and J by 6 bases. CDR3 in DNA: TGTGCCAGCAGCCGGACAGGGGGCCGGAGTGATGGCTACACCTTC. This encodes CASSRTGGRSDGYTF.

The chain uses TRBV29-1 and TRBJ2-1, with a possible D match to TRBD1 (6 bases). V was shortened by 3 bases and J by 2 bases, with 17 bases between the two germline ends. Germline V CDR1 and CDR2: SQVTM, ANQGSEA. The CDR3 runs 16 residues. CDR3: CSVEILDSDTYNEQFF. The CDR3 coding sequence is TGCAGCGTTGAGATTTTGGACAGTGATACCTACAATGAGCAGTTCTTC.

The V and J genes are TRBV5-5 and TRBJ1-2; D is ambiguous. V lost 0 bases, J lost 3 bases, and 6 bases lay in between. This CDR3 spans 13 amino acids. Per germline, CDR1 SGHKS and CDR2 YYEKEE (reference sequence). CDR3 loop: CASSLDTHYGYTF. CDR3 DNA sequence: TGTGCCAGCAGCTTGGACACCCACTATGGCTACACCTTC.

The chain employs TRBV7-2 and TRBJ1-1, with a tentative D call TRBD1 (6 bases). The CDR3 consists of 16 residues. Germline values: CDR1 SGHTA, CDR2 FQGNSA. With 2 bases removed from V and 8 bases from J, the gap between germline ends came to 21 bases. CDR3: CASSLTPDSTSEEAFF. The CDR3 coding sequence is TGTGCCAGCAGCTTAACCCCGGACAGTACATCTGAAGAAGCTTTCTTT.

The V call is TRBV6-5, the J call TRBJ2-7, with TRBD2 matching over 7 bases. The CDR3 spans 16 residues. Germline CDR1 MNHEY, CDR2 SVGAGI. The V and J ends lost 0 bases and 5 bases, in that order; junction bases with no gene match: 10. The CDR3 region is CASSYSTGVRGDEQYF. In nucleotides, the CDR3 is TGTGCCAGCAGTTACTCCACGGGGGTTCGGGGGGACGAGCAGTACTTC.

J is TRBJ1-2 and V is TRBV19; D gene uncertain. In germline, CDR1 is LNHDA, CDR2 SQIVND (reference sequence). V dropped 0 bases and J dropped 5 bases, with 13 bases sitting between them. This CDR3 contains 15 residues. CDR3 coding DNA: TGTGCCAGTAGTATAGAAACATCGGAGAATTATGGCTACACCTTC. Amino acid sequence: CASSIETSENYGYTF.

The chain has TRBV18 and TRBJ1-3; D uncertain. The CDR3 contains 16 residues. Trimming removed 3 bases from V and 1 base from J, with 13 bases in between. Germline V lookup: CDR1 KGHSH, CDR2 LQKENI. The chain's CDR3 is CASSPSTQASGNTIYF. For the CDR3, the DNA is TGTGCCAGCTCACCGTCTACTCAGGCTTCTGGAAACACCATATATTTT.

The chain is built from TRBV19 and TRBJ1-2, with unresolved D. The CDR3 covers 15 residues. Per germline, CDR1 LNHDA and CDR2 SQIVND (reference sequence). V shed 6 bases and J shed 8 bases, with 22 bases lying between them. This chain's CDR3 is CASSPSRWYIPGYTF. The CDR3 DNA reads as TGTGCCAGTAGCCCCTCTAGGTGGTACATTCCGGGCTACACCTTC.

This clone was counted a single time. This chain links TRBV7-9 with TRBJ2-5; TRBD2 matches 10 bases. CDR1 SEHNR and CDR2 FQNEAQ come from the germline V gene (reference sequence). CDR3 length: 15 residues. V dropped 1 base and J dropped 4; count of bases not matched to a gene: 3. CDR3 residues: CASSLGIAGGETQYF. The CDR3 coding sequence is TGTGCCAGCAGCTTAGGTATAGCGGGAGGAGAGACCCAGTACTTC. Full variable domain (remainder filled in from reference TRBV7-9 and TRBJ2-5): DTGVSQNPRHKITKRGQNVTFRCDPISEHNRLYWYRQTLGQGPEFLTYFQNEAQLEKSRLLSDRFSAERPKGSFSTLEIQRTEQGDSAMYLCASSLGIAGGETQYFGPGTRLLVL.

J is TRBJ1-2 and V is TRBV4-3; 9 bases are a match to TRBD1. The ends lost 2 bases at V and 8 bases at J; junction bases unmatched: 3. CDR3 length: 13 amino acids. Per the germline V gene, CDR1 is LGHNA and CDR2 is YSLEER. The CDR3 loop reads CASSQTGGSGYTF. The CDR3 DNA reads TGCGCCAGCAGCCAAACAGGGGGCAGCGGCTACACCTTC.

This clone occurred a few times. This chain connects TRBV5-4 to TRBJ2-5, with a tentative D call TRBD1 (6 bases). This CDR3 spans 10 amino acids. V gave up 10 bases and J gave up 7 bases, with 11 bases separating them. Germline CDR1 reads SGHNT; CDR2 reads YYREEE (reference sequence). CDR3 sequence (DNA): TGTGCCCGCATCAGGGGGACCCAGTACTTC. It yields the protein CARIRGTQYF.

Concerning this clone: This CDR3 is also generated by other DNA sequences in the sample. The gene calls are TRBV6-5 and TRBJ1-5, with TRBD1 identical over 7 bases. Trimming took 6 bases from V and 2 from J; bases not matched to a gene: 4. The V gene's germline CDR1 is MNHEY and CDR2 SVGAGI. There are 14 residues in the CDR3. CDR3 residues: CASSRDRGNQPQHF. The CDR3 DNA reads TGTGCCAGCAGCCGGGACAGAGGCAATCAGCCCCAGCATTTT.

J is TRBJ2-3 and V is TRBV5-6, with 14 bases aligning to TRBD2. The CDR3 consists of 17 residues. Germline-derived CDR1 and CDR2 are SGHDT and YYEEEE. The V and J ends lost 3 bases and 2 bases, in that order; junction bases with no gene match: 5. Here the CDR3 DNA reads TGTGCCAGCAGCTATGGGACTAGCGGGGGATCCACAGATACGCAGTATTTT. Protein: CASSYGTSGGSTDTQYF. The entire variable domain, with the rest obtained from reference TRBV5-6 and TRBJ2-3, is as follows: DAGVTQSPTHLIKTRGQQVTLRCSPKSGHDTVSWYQQALGQGPQFIFQYYEEEERQRGNFPDRFSGHQFPNYSSELNVNALLLGDSALYLCASSYGTSGGSTDTQYFGPGTRLTVL.

This clone was picked up one time. This rearrangement joins TRBV5-5 to TRBJ1-2; D is unresolved. This CDR3 has 14 residues. The V and J ends lost 0 bases and 2 bases respectively, with 8 bases between them. In germline, CDR1 is SGHKS, CDR2 YYEKEE (reference sequence). This CDR3 is CASSLELPNYGYTF. DNA of the CDR3: TGTGCCAGCAGCTTGGAACTGCCGAACTATGGCTACACCTTC. The full variable domain, completed using reference TRBV5-5 and TRBJ1-2, is DAGVTQSPTHLIKTRGQQVTLRCSPISGHKSVSWYQQVLGQGPQFIFQYYEKEERGRGNFPDRFSARQFPNYSSELNVNALLLGDSALYLCASSLELPNYGYTFGSGTRLTVV.

This chain links TRBV10-2 with TRBJ2-2, with D possibly matching TRBD1 (5 bases). The CDR3 runs to 16 residues. CDR1 and CDR2 (germline): WSHSY, SAAADI. Trimming left V 7 bases short and J 2 bases short, with 17 bases between. The CDR3 sequence: CASTMPRTFNTGELFF. The CDR3 DNA follows: TGCGCCAGCACCATGCCCAGGACATTTAACACCGGGGAGCTGTTTTTT.

This sequence joins TRBV7-2 and TRBJ1-1, with D tentatively TRBD1 (6 bases). The CDR3 contains 15 residues. Germline CDR1 SGHTA, CDR2 FQGNSA. V lost 5 bases, J lost 4 bases, and 17 bases lay in between. DNA for the CDR3: TGTGCCAGCAGCCCTAGAGGGGGGGTGGGCACTGAAGCTTTCTTT. Translated: CASSPRGGVGTEAFF.

This clone appeared a single time. The chain has TRBV19 and TRBJ1-4; D remains unclear. CDR1 is LNHDA, CDR2 SQIVND, per germline (reference sequence). The CDR3 is made up of 11 amino acids. V dropped 8 bases and J dropped 8 bases, with 9 bases sitting between them. The CDR3: CASRAGEKLFF. CDR3 coding DNA: TGTGCCAGTCGGGCGGGCGAAAAACTGTTTTTT.

The chain employs TRBV10-3 and TRBJ1-4; 8 positions agree with TRBD1. J was trimmed by 4 bases and V by 0 bases; bases with no gene match: 1. The germline CDR1 and CDR2 sequences are ENHRY and SYGVKD. This CDR3 comprises 15 residues. The CDR3 is CAISESGQGNEKLFF. The CDR3 nucleotides read TGTGCCATCAGTGAGTCCGGACAGGGTAATGAAAAACTGTTTTTT.

The chain uses TRBV10-3 and TRBJ2-1; 14 bases map to TRBD2. Looked up from germline, CDR1 is ENHRY and CDR2 is SYGVKD. The V segment lost 0 bases and the J segment 0 bases; nucleotides outside the gene matches: 4. The CDR3 has 19 residues. CDR3 sequence: CAISESGGTSGGSYNEQFF. The CDR3 nucleotides read TGTGCCATCAGTGAGTCGGGCGGGACTAGCGGGGGCTCCTACAATGAGCAGTTCTTC.

This rearrangement joins TRBV7-9 to TRBJ1-3; 8 bases line up with TRBD1. V lost 3 bases and J lost 2; bases outside the gene matches: 6. The CDR3 runs 16 residues. Per the germline V gene, CDR1 is SEHNR and CDR2 is FQNEAQ (reference sequence). The CDR3 region has the DNA TGTGCCAGCAGCTTCCAGAAGGACAGGGCTGGAAACACCATATATTTT. As protein: CASSFQKDRAGNTIYF.

The chain links TRBV10-2 to TRBJ2-3, with 9 bases that match TRBD1. Germline-derived CDR1 and CDR2 are WSHSY and SAAADI. CDR3 size: 14 residues. V lost 5 bases and J lost 2; bases outside the gene matches: 2. The CDR3 DNA follows: TGCGCCAGCAGTAGGGACAGGGCCACAGATACGCAGTATTTT. Translation: CASSRDRATDTQYF.

This clone is a singleton in its sample. The chain has TRBV5-1 and TRBJ2-1, with 15 bases aligning to TRBD2. CDR1 is SGHRS and CDR2 is YFSETQ in the germline V gene. The CDR3 is 16 amino acids. V trimming: 4 bases; J trimming: 7 bases; junction bases outside the gene matches: 6. CDR3 amino acids: CASSTGLAGGRNEQFF. CDR3 bases: TGCGCCAGCAGCACCGGACTAGCGGGGGGGCGGAATGAGCAGTTCTTC.

The J gene is TRBJ2-5, the V gene TRBV10-1; no definite D call. V gave up 5 bases and J gave up 7 bases, with 8 bases separating them. Looked up from germline, CDR1 is WNHNN and CDR2 is SYGVQD (reference sequence). This CDR3 region has 11 residues. Here the CDR3 reads CASSPFGTQYF. The DNA of the CDR3 is TGCGCCAGCAGTCCTTTCGGGACCCAGTACTTC.